This TCR beta chain is from a study of blood T cells in healthy people across ages. V was pared by 0 bases and J by 0 bases, with 9 bases of the junction left unmatched. The germline CDR1 and CDR2 sequences are DFQATT and SNEGSKA (reference sequence). The CDR3 consists of 17 residues. This clonotype turned up a few times. PCR was performed a second time for about 7 to 12 cycles using a sample-barcoded 5' primer and a J-beta primer mix. TCRdb ran MiXCR on the 5' RACE reads and lists one entry per CDR3 protein. The sample gives 1.5 million to 2 million distinct CDR3 sequences, about 35% of which show up once; about 10% is in the top ten.

The chain combines TRBV20-1 with TRBJ2-3, with TRBD2 identical over 7 bases. This TCR was sampled from a woman aged 25 to 45 in good health. The sequenced sample was blood. In DNA form, the CDR3 reads TGCAGTGCTAGAGATCAGCAGGCTAGCGGTAGCACAGATACGCAGTATTTT. As protein: CSARDQQASGSTDTQYF.